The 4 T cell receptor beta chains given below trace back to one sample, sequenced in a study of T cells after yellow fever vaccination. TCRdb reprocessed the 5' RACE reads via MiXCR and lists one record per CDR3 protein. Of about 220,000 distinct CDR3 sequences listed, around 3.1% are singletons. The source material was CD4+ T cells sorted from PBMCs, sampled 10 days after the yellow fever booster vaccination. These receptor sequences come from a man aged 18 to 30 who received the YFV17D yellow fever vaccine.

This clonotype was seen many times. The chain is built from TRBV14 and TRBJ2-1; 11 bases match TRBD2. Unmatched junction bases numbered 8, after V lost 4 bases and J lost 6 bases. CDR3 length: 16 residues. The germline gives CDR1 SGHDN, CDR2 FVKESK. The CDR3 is CASSRGLLAGANEQFF. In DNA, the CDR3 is TGTGCCAGCAGCCGAGGGTTACTAGCGGGGGCCAATGAGCAGTTCTTC.

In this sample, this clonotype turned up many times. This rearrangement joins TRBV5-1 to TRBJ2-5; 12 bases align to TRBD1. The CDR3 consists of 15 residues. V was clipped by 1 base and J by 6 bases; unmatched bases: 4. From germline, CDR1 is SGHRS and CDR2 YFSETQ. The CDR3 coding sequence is TGCGCCAGCAGCTTGAGGGACAGGGGGCGGCAGACCCAGTACTTC. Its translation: CASSLRDRGRQTQYF.

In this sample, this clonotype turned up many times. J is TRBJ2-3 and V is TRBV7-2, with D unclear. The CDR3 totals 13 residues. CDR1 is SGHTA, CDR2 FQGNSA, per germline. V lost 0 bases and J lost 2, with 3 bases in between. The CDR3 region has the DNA TGTGCCAGCAGCTTAGCGCACACAGATACGCAGTATTTT. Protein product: CASSLAHTDTQYF.

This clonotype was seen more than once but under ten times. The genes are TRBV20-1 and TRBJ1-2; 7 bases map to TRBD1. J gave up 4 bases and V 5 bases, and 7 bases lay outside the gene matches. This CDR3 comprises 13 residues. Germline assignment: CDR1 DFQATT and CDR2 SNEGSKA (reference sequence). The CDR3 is CSAGDSGFYGYTF. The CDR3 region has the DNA TGCAGTGCTGGGGACAGTGGCTTCTATGGCTACACCTTC.